The T cell receptor (beta chain) described here comes from a study of cytomegalovirus exposure and HLA in healthy donors. Study details: Researchers found that approximately 80% of around 400 genotyped donors fell within the Caucasian-associated ancestry cluster.

A multiplex PCR was run with 60 Vbeta primers and 13 Jbeta primers. The method was immunoSEQ multiplex PCR; TCRdb's version includes in-frame clones alone and lacks a portion of them. The sample yields over 150,000 clones, 85% seen once. Study results and caveats: About 87% or about 30% of the time was how often most TCR beta V segments were productive, according to an earlier analysis. Usually a TCR sequence was rare, but some public TCRs were found in many donors.

About this clone: Its antigen remains unidentified.

The sequenced sample was PBMCs. The sequence came from a man aged 30 to 39 in good health and CMV-seropositive.

CDR3 DNA sequence: TGTGCCAGCAGCTTATACGTTTATATGGCGGGAGACAAAGATACGCAGTATTTT. Its translation: CASSLYVYMAGDKDTQYF. This chain uses TRBV7-9 with TRBJ2-3; 7 nucleotides match TRBD2. J lost 5 bases, V lost 2 bases, and 16 bases had no gene match. CDR3 length equals 18 residues. The germline gives CDR1 SEHNR, CDR2 FQNEAQ (reference sequence).